The next 17 T cell receptor beta chains were all read from a single sample in a study of identical twins. Each CDR3 protein is one row after TCRdb ran MiXCR on the 5' RACE reads. The data hold approximately 620,000 distinct CDR3 sequences, with 8.5% to 9.5% observed a single time. The sample also formed part of further work on yellow fever vaccine responses in identical twins.

Sequencing was done on a sample of PBMCs. These receptors all come from a woman aged 18 to 35 in good health.

This chain connects TRBV4-3 to TRBJ2-1; D not certain. Germline lookup yields CDR1 LGHNA and CDR2 YSLEER. The CDR3 has 14 residues. V lost 5 bases and J 4 bases, leaving 12 bases between the germline ends. DNA for the CDR3: TGCGCCAGCAGCGCACGGCAGGAGTACAATGAGCAGTTCTTC. Translated, it gives CASSARQEYNEQFF.

The V call is TRBV20-1, the J call TRBJ1-4; D not certain. Trimming took off 0 bases at V and 7 bases at J, with 12 bases between the two ends. The CDR3 is 14 residues long. CDR1 and CDR2 (germline): DFQATT, SNEGSKA (reference sequence). In DNA, the CDR3 is TGCAGTGCTAGAGATACAGATCGGGGTGAAAAACTGTTTTTT. Encoded protein: CSARDTDRGEKLFF.

This clonotype was observed a handful of times. The rearrangement links TRBV7-2 to TRBJ2-3, with 12 bases identical to TRBD2. Germline V gene sequence: CDR1 SGHTA, CDR2 FQGNSA. There are 17 residues in the CDR3. Germline trimming cut 6 bases from V and 2 bases from J; bases unmatched to any gene: 9. This chain's CDR3 is CASRPSGGALYTDTQYF. CDR3 nucleotide sequence: TGTGCCAGCAGACCTAGCGGGGGGGCTTTATACACAGATACGCAGTATTTT. The full variable domain, its missing parts supplied by reference TRBV7-2 and TRBJ2-3, is GAGVSQSPSNKVTEKGKDVELRCDPISGHTALYWYRQSLGQGLEFLIYFQGNSAPDKSGLPSDRFSAERTGGSVSTLTIQRTQQEDSAVYLCASRPSGGALYTDTQYFGPGTRLTVL.

This clonotype has only a few counts. The chain carries TRBV29-1 and TRBJ2-1; D might be TRBD2 (6 bases). CDR1 is SQVTM and CDR2 is ANQGSEA in the germline V gene. V was pared by 1 base and J by 0 bases, with 10 bases between. The CDR3 contains 15 residues. DNA of the CDR3: TGCAGCGTTGAAGGCGGGGCCGTCTCCTACAATGAGCAGTTCTTC. It codes for CSVEGGAVSYNEQFF.

This chain connects TRBV6-6 to TRBJ2-2; 7 positions match TRBD2. J lost 6 bases, V lost 5 bases, and 3 bases had no gene match. The CDR3 spans 13 residues. Germline CDR1 and CDR2: MNHNY and SVGAGI (reference sequence). This CDR3 is CASSIRGAGELFF. In nucleotides, the CDR3 is TGTGCCAGCAGTATACGGGGGGCCGGGGAGCTGTTTTTT.

This chain joins TRBV19 and TRBJ2-5, with TRBD1 matching 9 bases. The J segment lost 1 base and the V segment lost 5 bases, leaving 5 bases of the junction unmatched. CDR3 length: 15 residues. Looked up from germline, CDR1 is LNHDA and CDR2 is SQIVND (reference sequence). The chain's CDR3 is CASSSWDRVQETQYF. DNA of the CDR3: TGTGCCAGTAGTTCCTGGGACAGGGTCCAAGAGACCCAGTACTTC.

The rearrangement joins TRBV5-1 to TRBJ2-1, with 13 nucleotides matching TRBD2. CDR1 SGHRS and CDR2 YFSETQ come from the germline V gene. CDR3 length: 17 amino acids. V gave up 3 bases and J gave up 2 bases; unmatched junction bases: 5. The CDR3 coding sequence is TGCGCCAGCAGCTGGGGAACTAGCGGGGGGGCCTACAATGAGCAGTTCTTC. Protein sequence: CASSWGTSGGAYNEQFF.

This clonotype has ten or more counts. This chain uses TRBV18 with TRBJ2-7, with 7 bases fitting TRBD2. Looked up from germline, CDR1 is KGHSH and CDR2 is LQKENI. With 1 base clipped from V and 0 bases from J, the junction kept 3 bases outside the gene matches. The CDR3 sequence is 15 residues long. CDR3 nucleotide sequence: TGTGCCAGCTCACCACTAGCGGGTGACTCCTACGAGCAGTACTTC. Encoded protein: CASSPLAGDSYEQYF.

This clonotype was observed a handful of times. The rearrangement uses TRBV7-2 and TRBJ2-1; 10 nucleotides align to TRBD2. V lost 5 bases and J lost 6; bases outside the gene matches: 10. This CDR3 region has 16 residues. CDR1 is SGHTA, CDR2 FQGNSA, per germline. The CDR3 loop reads CASSLPSGRTSNEQFF. CDR3 in DNA: TGTGCCAGCAGCCTGCCTAGCGGGAGAACATCCAATGAGCAGTTCTTC.

The chain joins TRBV12-3 or TRBV12-4 to TRBJ2-7; D is undetermined. This CDR3 has 16 amino acids. Deletions cut 2 bases from V and 0 bases from J, with 14 bases between. The CDR3 sequence is CASSLKVGPSSYEQYF. The CDR3 DNA reads TGTGCCAGCAGTTTAAAGGTTGGGCCTAGCTCCTACGAGCAGTACTTC.

The chain links TRBV24-1 to TRBJ2-3; 7 nucleotides align to TRBD1. The CDR3 has 13 amino acids. Trimming removed 7 bases from V and 6 bases from J; junction bases left unmatched: 6. The germline V gene has CDR1 KGHDR and CDR2 SFDVKD. The CDR3 protein is CATSGQEQDTQYF. DNA for the CDR3: TGTGCCACCAGCGGACAGGAGCAGGATACGCAGTATTTT.

The chain employs TRBV3-1 and TRBJ2-7; D is possibly TRBD2 (5 bases). V lost 1 base and J 0 bases, leaving 10 bases between the germline ends. The germline CDR1 and CDR2 sequences are LGHDT and YNNKEL (reference sequence). The CDR3 extends over 15 amino acids. The CDR3 here is CASSQGGLSSYEQYF. Here the CDR3 DNA reads TGTGCCAGCAGCCAAGGCGGGCTGAGCTCCTACGAGCAGTACTTC.

V gene TRBV6-2 or TRBV6-3 combines with J gene TRBJ2-7; no definite D call. This CDR3 spans 14 amino acids. The V gene lost 5 bases and the J gene lost 0 bases, with 11 bases spanning the gap. Germline CDR1 is MNHEY and CDR2 is SVGEGT. CDR3 sequence reads: CASSTDGFSYEQYF. CDR3 coding DNA: TGTGCCAGCAGTACCGACGGATTCTCCTACGAGCAGTACTTC.

The rearrangement joins TRBV11-3 to TRBJ2-1; the D gene is possibly TRBD1 (5 bases). V lost 4 bases, J lost 2 bases, and 12 bases lay in between. CDR3 length: 15 residues. CDR1 is SGHNT and CDR2 is YENEEA in the germline V gene. The CDR3 sequence: CASSSDGRAYNEQFF. The CDR3 DNA follows: TGTGCCAGCAGCTCTGACGGCAGGGCCTACAATGAGCAGTTCTTC.

This clonotype has only a few counts. This chain connects TRBV27 to TRBJ1-5; perhaps TRBD1 as D (5 bases). CDR1 is MNHEY and CDR2 is SMNVEV in the germline V gene (reference sequence). Trimming cost V 0 bases and J 2 bases, with 5 bases left between them. There are 14 residues in the CDR3. The CDR3 coding sequence is TGTGCCAGCAGTTTATCACAGGGCAATCAGCCCCAGCATTTT. The encoded protein is CASSLSQGNQPQHF.

The chain has TRBV6-5 and TRBJ2-2; D unresolved. In germline, CDR1 is MNHEY, CDR2 SVGAGI. The CDR3 sequence is 12 residues long. V gave up 6 bases and J gave up 7 bases, with 9 bases separating them. As DNA, the CDR3 is TGTGCCAGCAGGCTAGGATTCGGGGAGCTGTTTTTT. This encodes CASRLGFGELFF.

V and J are TRBV4-3 and TRBJ2-7; 11 positions agree with TRBD2. Germline-derived CDR1 and CDR2 are LGHNA and YSLEER. Germline trimming cut 1 base from V and 3 bases from J; bases unmatched to any gene: 11. The CDR3 runs to 18 residues. CDR3 in DNA: TGCGCCAGCAGCCAAGTTGCCCCAACTAGCGGGAGTTACTACGAGCAGTACTTC. Encoded protein: CASSQVAPTSGSYYEQYF.